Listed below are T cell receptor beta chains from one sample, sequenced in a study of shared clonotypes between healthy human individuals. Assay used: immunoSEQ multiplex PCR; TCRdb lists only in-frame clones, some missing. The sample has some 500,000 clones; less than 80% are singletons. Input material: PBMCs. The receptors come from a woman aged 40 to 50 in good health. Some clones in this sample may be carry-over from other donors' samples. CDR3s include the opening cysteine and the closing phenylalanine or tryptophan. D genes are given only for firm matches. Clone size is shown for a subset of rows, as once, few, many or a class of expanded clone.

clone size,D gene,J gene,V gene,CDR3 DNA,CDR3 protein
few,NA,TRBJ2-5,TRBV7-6,TGTGCCAGCAGCTTAGTCACAGGGTTAGAGACCCAGTACTTC,CASSLVTGLETQYF
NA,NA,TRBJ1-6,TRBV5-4,TGTGCCAGCAGCTCCATGTCAGGAGGGCCAACACCCCTCCACTTT,CASSSMSGGPTPLHF
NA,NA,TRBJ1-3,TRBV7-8,TGTGCCAGCCGCAGAGAGGCAGGGAGCTCTGGAAACACCATATATTTT,CASRREAGSSGNTIYF
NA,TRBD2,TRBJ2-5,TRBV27,TGTGCCAGCAGTAAGCGGGAGGCCCAAGAGACCCAGTACTTC,CASSKREAQETQYF
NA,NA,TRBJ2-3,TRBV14,TGTGCCAGCAGCCTACACCGACAAGCTAGCACAGATACGCAGTATTTT,CASSLHRQASTDTQYF
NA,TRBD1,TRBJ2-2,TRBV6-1,TGTGCCAGCAGCGGCGGACAGGGGGCTACCGGGGAGCTGTTTTTT,CASSGGQGATGELFF
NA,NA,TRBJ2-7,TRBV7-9,TGTGCCAGCAGCCCAGGGCGGTCCTACGAGCAGTACTTC,CASSPGRSYEQYF
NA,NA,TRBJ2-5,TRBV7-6,TGTGCCAGCAGCTTAGCGGGCGCAGGGTTGGCAGAGACCCAGTACTTC,CASSLAGAGLAETQYF
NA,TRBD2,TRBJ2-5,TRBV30,TGTGCCTGGAGTGCTCCCTGGGGACTAGCGTACCAAGAGACCCAGTACTTC,CAWSAPWGLAYQETQYF
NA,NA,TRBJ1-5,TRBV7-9,TGTGCCAGCAGCCCGTCGGGAGGGGATCAGCCCCAGCATTTT,CASSPSGGDQPQHF
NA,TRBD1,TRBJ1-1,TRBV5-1,TGCGCCAGCAGCCTGGACAGGGGGGGTAACACTGAAGCTTTCTTT,CASSLDRGGNTEAFF
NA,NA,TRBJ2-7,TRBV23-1,TGCGCCAGCAGTCGATTAGGGGCCACCTACGAGCAGTACTTC,CASSRLGATYEQYF
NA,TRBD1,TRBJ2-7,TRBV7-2,TGTGCCAGCAGCCCGGACAGGACAGCCTACGAGCAGTACTTC,CASSPDRTAYEQYF
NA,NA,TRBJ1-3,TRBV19,TGTGCCAGTAGTATGAGGCAGCCTGTCTCTGGAAACACCATATATTTT,CASSMRQPVSGNTIYF
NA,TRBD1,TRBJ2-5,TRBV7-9,TGTGCCAGCAGCTTAGGGGGACAGGGGGCCTGGGAGACCCAGTACTTC,CASSLGGQGAWETQYF
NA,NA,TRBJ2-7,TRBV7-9,TGTGCCAGCAGACGGGCTGGTGCGGGAAGCTCCTACGAGCAGTACTTC,CASRRAGAGSSYEQYF
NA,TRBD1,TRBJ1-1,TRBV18,TGTGCCAGCTCCTTCCAGGGGGCAGTGGTGACTGAAGCTTTCTTT,CASSFQGAVVTEAFF
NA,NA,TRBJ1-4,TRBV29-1,TGCAGCGCACAGTCAACTAATGAAAAACTGTTTTTT,CSAQSTNEKLFF
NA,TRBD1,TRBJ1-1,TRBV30,TGTGCCTGGAGTGTAGACAGGGGTAGCACTGAAGCTTTCTTT,CAWSVDRGSTEAFF
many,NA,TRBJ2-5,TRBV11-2,TGTGCCAGCAGCTTACAGGGGATCCCTTTGACGGAGACCCAGTACTTC,CASSLQGIPLTETQYF
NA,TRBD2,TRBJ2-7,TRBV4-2,TGTGCCAGCAGCCGACCTCCGGCGCGGGAGGTCTACGAGCAGTACTTC,CASSRPPAREVYEQYF
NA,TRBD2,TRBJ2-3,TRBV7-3,TGTGCCAGCAGCTTGGGACTAGCGGGAAGCACAGATACGCAGTATTTT,CASSLGLAGSTDTQYF
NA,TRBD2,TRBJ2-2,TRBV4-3,TGCGCCAGCAGCCAACAACTAGCGGGAGGGTACACCGGGGAGCTGTTTTTT,CASSQQLAGGYTGELFF
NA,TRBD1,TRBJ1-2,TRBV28,TGTGCCAGCAGTTTGCGGACAGGGGGCGGCGGCTACACCTTC,CASSLRTGGGGYTF
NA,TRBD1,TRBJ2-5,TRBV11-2,TGTGCCAGCACCGTCCGAGGACAGGGCATCGAGACCCAGTACTTC,CASTVRGQGIETQYF
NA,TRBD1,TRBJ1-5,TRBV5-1,TGCGCCAGCAGCCCCGGGACAGCTCGGAATCAGCCCCAGCATTTT,CASSPGTARNQPQHF